The clone carrying this T cell receptor beta chain was counted ten times or more. Its antigen is not identified. Libraries for TCR beta were made by quantitative 5'-RACE with molecular barcodes. TCRdb independently ran MiXCR on the 5' RACE reads; one entry per CDR3 protein. Of some 140,000 distinct CDR3 sequences listed, 8% to 9% were seen once; the top ten hold roughly 8%. The entry originates in a study of CD8 T cells in ankylosing spondylitis. Study findings and constraints: Some of the motif variants had earlier been found in reactive arthritis patients' fluid and blood. Matched ankylosing spondylitis synovial fluid reportedly showed significant enrichment of disease-linked clones. For ankylosing spondylitis blood, a TCR beta motif of about 8 highly homologous variants appeared characteristic.

In germline, CDR1 is SNHLY, CDR2 FYNNEI. There are 13 residues in the CDR3. Trimming cost V 9 bases and J 0 bases, with 9 bases left between them. The specimen was synovial fluid, either unsorted or a sorted T cell fraction (not recorded which). This TCR was sampled from a male donor with ankylosing spondylitis. The chain is built from TRBV2 and TRBJ1-3; D is ambiguous. The CDR3 nucleotides are TGTGCCAGTAAGCTGAGCTCTGGAAACACCATATATTTT. Translating gives CASKLSSGNTIYF.